These T cell receptor beta chains were read from a single sample in a study of blood T cell repertoires in COVID-19. Sequenced by immunoSEQ multiplex PCR; TCRdb stores in-frame clones only, minus some. Here the sample spans fewer than 200,000 clones, less than 90% being singletons. Sequencing was carried out using peripheral blood. The receptors come from a man aged 55 to 70 with acute or convalescent COVID-19. CDR3s include the opening cysteine and the closing phenylalanine or tryptophan. D genes are given only for firm matches. Size values are once, few and many counts, or a class for expanded clones, and some rows have none.

cdr3_nt,cdr3_aa,j_call,clone_size,v_call,d_call
TGTGCCAGCAGCTCATACAGGGGGCTCCCTGAGGGAGAGCAGTTCTTC,CASSSYRGLPEGEQFF,TRBJ2-1,.,TRBV11-2,TRBD1
TGTGCCAGCAGTGTGCGGGGGGACACCATATATTTT,CASSVRGDTIYF,TRBJ1-3,.,TRBV28,.
TGTGCCACCAGTGATTTTGGGCCTAGCGGGGGGATCTACAATGAGCAGTTCTTC,CATSDFGPSGGIYNEQFF,TRBJ2-1,.,TRBV24-1,TRBD2
TGTGCCAGTATGAGGAACACTGAAGCTTTCTTT,CASMRNTEAFF,TRBJ1-1,.,TRBV19,.
TGTGCCAGCAGCCCAACCCAAGTGGGACTAGCGGGGGCGGAGGAGCAGTTCTTC,CASSPTQVGLAGAEEQFF,TRBJ2-1,.,TRBV5-8,TRBD2
TGTGCCAGCAGTTCCGCGCGGGACAGGGACTATGGCTACACCTTC,CASSSARDRDYGYTF,TRBJ1-2,.,TRBV27,TRBD1
TGTGCCAGCAGCACAGGGACAGCCGGGAGCACAGATACGCAGTATTTT,CASSTGTAGSTDTQYF,TRBJ2-3,.,TRBV13,TRBD1
TGTGCCAGCAGCTTGCAGGGTTGGGGCACTGAAGCTTTCTTT,CASSLQGWGTEAFF,TRBJ1-1,.,TRBV7-2,.
TGTGCCAGCAGCCTGGATCGCGGGGGCGGAGGTTTGATTTTT,CASSLDRGGGGLIF,TRBJ1-4,.,TRBV5-4,.
TGTGCCAGCAGCCCAAGAGGGCCCCGGGGTCAGCCCCAGCATTTT,CASSPRGPRGQPQHF,TRBJ1-5,.,TRBV5-6,.
TGTGCCTGGGAACAGGGGGACAATCAGCCCCAGCATTTT,CAWEQGDNQPQHF,TRBJ1-5,.,TRBV30,TRBD1
TGCGCCAGCAGCGCGGGGCCAACCGGGGAGCTGTTTTTT,CASSAGPTGELFF,TRBJ2-2,.,TRBV5-1,.
TGTGCCAGCTCACCTCGACAGGGATTTAACTATGGCTACACCTTC,CASSPRQGFNYGYTF,TRBJ1-2,.,TRBV18,TRBD1
TGCAGCGTTGAAAAACAGGGAAACGCAGATACGCAGTATTTT,CSVEKQGNADTQYF,TRBJ2-3,.,TRBV29-1,.
TGTGCCAGCAGCCCCCACCGGTCGGCGGGCTACACAGATACGCAGTATTTT,CASSPHRSAGYTDTQYF,TRBJ2-3,.,TRBV9,.
TGTGCCAGCAGCTTTCTTTTCCAGGTGACTTGGGGACAGGCAACTAATGAAAAACTGTTTTTT,CASSFLFQVTWGQATNEKLFF,TRBJ1-4,.,TRBV7-3,TRBD1
TGTGCCAGCGACGGGGGGCACGTAAACACCATATATTTT,CASDGGHVNTIYF,TRBJ1-3,.,TRBV2,.
TGCGCCAGCAGCCAAGGTGACAGGGGGCTGTATAGCAATCAGCCCCAGCATTTT,CASSQGDRGLYSNQPQHF,TRBJ1-5,.,TRBV4-1,TRBD1
TGTGCCAGCAGCTTAGGGGGACTAGCGGCGAACACCGGGGAGCTGTTTTTT,CASSLGGLAANTGELFF,TRBJ2-2,once,TRBV7-2,TRBD2
TGTGCCAGTAGTATGGAGAATAGCAATCAGCCCCAGCATTTT,CASSMENSNQPQHF,TRBJ1-5,few,TRBV19,.
TGTGCCAGCAGCGTAGCGCCGACTAAAGTGGAGACCCAGTACTTC,CASSVAPTKVETQYF,TRBJ2-5,.,TRBV9,.
TGTGCCAGCAGCCGGGAGGGAAATACGCAGTATTTT,CASSREGNTQYF,TRBJ2-3,.,TRBV3-1/TRBV3-2,TRBD2
TGTGCCAGCAGCCCCCAGGACAGGGGGGGAGATACGCAGTATTTT,CASSPQDRGGDTQYF,TRBJ2-3,.,TRBV27,TRBD1
TGCAGCGTAGCACAGGGGACCTACGAGCAGTACTTC,CSVAQGTYEQYF,TRBJ2-7,.,TRBV29-1,TRBD1
TGTGCCAGCAGCCCATTAACAGGTGCTGACTCTGGGGCCAACGTCCTGACTTTC,CASSPLTGADSGANVLTF,TRBJ2-6,.,TRBV11-2,.
TGCGCCAGCAGCTTGGGAGCCGATCAGCCCCAGCATTTT,CASSLGADQPQHF,TRBJ1-5,.,TRBV5-1,.
TGTGCCAGCAGTCGACAGTCGAACACCGGGGAGCTGTTTTTT,CASSRQSNTGELFF,TRBJ2-2,once,TRBV7-3,.
TGTGCCTGGAGTGCACTCCGAGACACCGGGGAGCTGTTTTTT,CAWSALRDTGELFF,TRBJ2-2,.,TRBV30,.
TGTGCCAGCAGCCCCCGGGGGGGGAGTAAGGAGACCCAGTACTTC,CASSPRGGSKETQYF,TRBJ2-5,.,TRBV5-4,TRBD2
TGTGCCATCAGTGAGGACGGACAGGGGGCTATTATCCTTGGAAACACCATATATTTT,CAISEDGQGAIILGNTIYF,TRBJ1-3,.,TRBV10-3,TRBD1
TGTGCCAGCAGCTTAATCGGCCGGACAGGGAGGACCTACGAGCAGTACTTC,CASSLIGRTGRTYEQYF,TRBJ2-7,.,TRBV11-3,TRBD1
TGTGCCAGCAGCTCCTGGACTAGCGTCTACGAGCAGTACTTC,CASSSWTSVYEQYF,TRBJ2-7,.,TRBV7-2,TRBD2
TGTGCCAGCAGCCGAACAGGGTCTGGAAACACCATATATTTT,CASSRTGSGNTIYF,TRBJ1-3,once,TRBV6-1,.
TGTGCCAGCAGCGCGAAGGACAGGGCAACTAATGAAAAACTGTTTTTT,CASSAKDRATNEKLFF,TRBJ1-4,.,TRBV27,TRBD1
TGTGCCAGCAGCCCAGGTGGACAGGGTAATCAGCCCCAGCATTTT,CASSPGGQGNQPQHF,TRBJ1-5,.,TRBV11-2,TRBD1
TGTGCCAGCACCCGGGGAAGCAATCAGCCCCAGCATTTT,CASTRGSNQPQHF,TRBJ1-5,.,TRBV12-3/TRBV12-4,.
TGTGCCAGCAGCGTCGGACAGATCATGAACACTGAAGCTTTCTTT,CASSVGQIMNTEAFF,TRBJ1-1,.,TRBV9,.
TGTGCCAGCAGTGAACCGCTAGGAACTAGCACAGATACGCAGTATTTT,CASSEPLGTSTDTQYF,TRBJ2-3,.,TRBV6-1,.
TGTGCTAGTGGTTTGCCGGGGGACAGGGCCCGGGAGACCCAGTACTTC,CASGLPGDRARETQYF,TRBJ2-5,.,TRBV12-5,TRBD1
TGTGCTAGTGGTCTGGACAGGTTCACAGATACGCAGTATTTT,CASGLDRFTDTQYF,TRBJ2-3,.,TRBV12-5,TRBD1
TGTGCCAGCAGCGGGACAGGGCGGGACACTGAAGCTTTCTTT,CASSGTGRDTEAFF,TRBJ1-1,.,TRBV9,TRBD1
TGTGCCAGTAGTATCAACAGGGGGCAATCCGAGCAGTACTTC,CASSINRGQSEQYF,TRBJ2-7,few,TRBV19,TRBD1
TGTGCCAGCAGTGAAGCACGGACAGTGGATGTGCCCCAGCATTTT,CASSEARTVDVPQHF,TRBJ1-5,.,TRBV6-1,.
TGTGCCAGCAGTTCCCGACAGGAGGATAGCAATCAGCCCCAGCATTTT,CASSSRQEDSNQPQHF,TRBJ1-5,.,TRBV25-1,.
TGTGCCAGCAGCTTGGGTAGCGGAGAGGCCTACAATGAGCAGTTCTTC,CASSLGSGEAYNEQFF,TRBJ2-1,.,TRBV7-9,.
TGCGCCAACCCCCGGAGGACTGAAGCTTTCTTT,CANPRRTEAFF,TRBJ1-1,few,TRBV10-1,.
TGTGCCAGCAGTTCGAAGACAGTGAGGCCATTCACCGGGGAGCTGTTTTTT,CASSSKTVRPFTGELFF,TRBJ2-2,.,TRBV6-2/TRBV6-3,.
TGCGCCAGCAGCCCAACCGGGACAACCCAAGAGACCCAGTACTTC,CASSPTGTTQETQYF,TRBJ2-5,.,TRBV5-1,.